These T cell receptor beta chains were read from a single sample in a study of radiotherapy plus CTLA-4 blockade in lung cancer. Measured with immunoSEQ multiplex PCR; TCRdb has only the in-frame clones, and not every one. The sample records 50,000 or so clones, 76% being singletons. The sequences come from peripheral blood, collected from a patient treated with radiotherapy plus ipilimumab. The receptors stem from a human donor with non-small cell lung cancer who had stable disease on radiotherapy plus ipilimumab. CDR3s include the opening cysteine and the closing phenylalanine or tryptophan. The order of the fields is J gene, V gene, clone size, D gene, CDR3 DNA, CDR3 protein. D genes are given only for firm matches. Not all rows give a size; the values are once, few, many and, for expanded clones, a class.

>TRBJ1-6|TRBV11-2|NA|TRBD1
TGTGCCAGCAGCCCCCTCAGGGGGCTCAGCTCACCCCTCCACTTT
CASSPLRGLSSPLHF
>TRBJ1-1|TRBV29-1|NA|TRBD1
TGCAGCGCCAGACCGGGACAGATGAACACTGAAGCTTTCTTT
CSARPGQMNTEAFF
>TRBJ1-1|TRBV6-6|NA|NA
TGTGCCATCCTGGACATCCTGAACACTGAAGCTTTCTTT
CAILDILNTEAFF
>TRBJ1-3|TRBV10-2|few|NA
TGCGCCAGCAGTGATGGGGGATCTGGAAACACCATATATTTT
CASSDGGSGNTIYF
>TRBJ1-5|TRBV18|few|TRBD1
TGTGCCAGCTCACTCGAGGTATTTAGGACAGGTAATCAGCCCCAGCATTTT
CASSLEVFRTGNQPQHF
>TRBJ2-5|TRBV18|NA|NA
TGTGCCAGCTCACTTGACATCCAAGAGACCCAGTACTTC
CASSLDIQETQYF
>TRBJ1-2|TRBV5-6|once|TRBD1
TGTGCCAGCACCCTGAGACAGGGCACTATCGTCTATGGCTACACCTTC
CASTLRQGTIVYGYTF
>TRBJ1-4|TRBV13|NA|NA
TGTGCCAGCAGCCCCACCCAGCAGTACGGGGGAAAACTGTTTTTT
CASSPTQQYGGKLFF
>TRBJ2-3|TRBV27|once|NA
TGTGCCAGCAGTTTATCGTTGCGGGGAGGCACAGATACGCAGTATTTT
CASSLSLRGGTDTQYF
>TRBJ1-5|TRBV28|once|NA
TGTGCCAGCCTCACTCAGGCCCTCTGGGGCAATCAGCCCCAGCATTTT
CASLTQALWGNQPQHF
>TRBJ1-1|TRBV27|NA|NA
TGTGCCAGCAGTTTTGTAGGGGAGACTGAAGCTTTCTTT
CASSFVGETEAFF
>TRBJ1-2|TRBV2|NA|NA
TGTGCCAGCAGTGAAGCGCTCCGCACCTCGGCGTATGGCTACACCTTC
CASSEALRTSAYGYTF
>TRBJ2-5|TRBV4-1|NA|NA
TGCGCCAGCAGCCAAGCGGGGACGGGCCAAGAGACCCAGTACTTC
CASSQAGTGQETQYF
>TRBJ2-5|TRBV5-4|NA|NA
TGTGCCAGCAGCTTGGGCCAGGGCCCTCGAGAGACCCAGTACTTC
CASSLGQGPRETQYF
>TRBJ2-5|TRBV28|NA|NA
NA
CASSSSTAQETQYF
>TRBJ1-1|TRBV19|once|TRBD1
TGTGCCAGTAGTAGGGGGACAGGAAACACTGAAGCTTTCTTT
CASSRGTGNTEAFF
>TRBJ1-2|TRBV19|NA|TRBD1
TGTGCCATAGGGGACAGGGTGAATGGCTACACCTTC
CAIGDRVNGYTF
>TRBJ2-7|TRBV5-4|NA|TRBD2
TGTGCCAGCAGCTTGGAGCGGGGCGCACTTCAAGACTACGAGCAGTACTTC
CASSLERGALQDYEQYF
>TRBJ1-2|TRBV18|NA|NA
TGTGCCAGCTCACCATCAGGAGGGTACTATGGCTACACCTTC
CASSPSGGYYGYTF
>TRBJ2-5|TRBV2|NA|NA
TGTGCCAGCAGTGAAGGCCCCGACAGTTTCGAGACCCAGTACTTC
CASSEGPDSFETQYF
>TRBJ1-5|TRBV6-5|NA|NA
TGTGCCAGCAGTTGGGACATTTCCTCAGGGCAGCCCCAGCATTTT
CASSWDISSGQPQHF
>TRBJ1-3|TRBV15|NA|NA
TGTGCCACCAGCGGCACAGGGAGCGCTGGAAACACCATATATTTT
CATSGTGSAGNTIYF
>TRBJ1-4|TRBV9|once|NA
TGTGCCAGCAGCGTAGCGGAGGGAGGTGGCGAAAAACTGTTTTTT
CASSVAEGGGEKLFF
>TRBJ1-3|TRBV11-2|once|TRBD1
TGTGCCAGCAGCTTTACAGGGGCTGGAAACACCATATATTTT
CASSFTGAGNTIYF
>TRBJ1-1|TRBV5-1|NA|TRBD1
TGCGCCAGCAGCAATCGGACAGGGAACACTGAAGCTTTCTTT
CASSNRTGNTEAFF
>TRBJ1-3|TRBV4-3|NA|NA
TGCGCCAGCAGCCAAGATACGGGAGTTGGTGGAAACACCATATATTTT
CASSQDTGVGGNTIYF
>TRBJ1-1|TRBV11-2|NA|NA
TGTGCCAGCAGCCCCCTCCTCCCTCCGAACACTGAAGCTTTCTTT
CASSPLLPPNTEAFF
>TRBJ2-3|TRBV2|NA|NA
TGTGCCAGCAGTGTACAGGCTTTCACAGATACGCAGTATTTT
CASSVQAFTDTQYF
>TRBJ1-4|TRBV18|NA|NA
TGTGCCAGCTCACCCGGACAGAATAATGAAAAACTGTTTTTT
CASSPGQNNEKLFF
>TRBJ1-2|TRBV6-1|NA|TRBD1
TGTGCCAGCAGTGCTCAGGGGGCTGGTCACGACTATGGCTACACCTTC
CASSAQGAGHDYGYTF
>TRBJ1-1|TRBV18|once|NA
TGTGCCACCCACAGGGATTTGAACACTGAAGCTTTCTTT
CATHRDLNTEAFF
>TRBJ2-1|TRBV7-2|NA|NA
TGTGCCAGCAGCTCAGGACAACCCAATGAGCAGTTCTTC
CASSSGQPNEQFF